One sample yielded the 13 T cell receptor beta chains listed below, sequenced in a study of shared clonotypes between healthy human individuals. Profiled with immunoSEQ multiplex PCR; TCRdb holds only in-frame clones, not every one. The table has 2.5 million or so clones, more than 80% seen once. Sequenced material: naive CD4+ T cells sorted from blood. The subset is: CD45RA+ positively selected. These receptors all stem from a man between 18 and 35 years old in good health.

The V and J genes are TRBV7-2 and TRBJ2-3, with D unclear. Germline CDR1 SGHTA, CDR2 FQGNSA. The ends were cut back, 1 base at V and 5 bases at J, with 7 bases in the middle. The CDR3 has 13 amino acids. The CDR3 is CASSLGGQDTQYF. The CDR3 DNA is TGTGCCAGCAGCTTAGGGGGTCAAGATACGCAGTATTTT.

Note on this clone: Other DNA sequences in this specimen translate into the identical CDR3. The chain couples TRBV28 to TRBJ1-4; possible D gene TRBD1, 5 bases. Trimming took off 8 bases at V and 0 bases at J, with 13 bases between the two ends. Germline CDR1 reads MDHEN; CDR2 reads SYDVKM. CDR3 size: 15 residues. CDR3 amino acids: CASSPRGTTNEKLFF. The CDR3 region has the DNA TGTGCCAGCTCCCCCCGGGGGACAACTAATGAAAAACTGTTTTTT.

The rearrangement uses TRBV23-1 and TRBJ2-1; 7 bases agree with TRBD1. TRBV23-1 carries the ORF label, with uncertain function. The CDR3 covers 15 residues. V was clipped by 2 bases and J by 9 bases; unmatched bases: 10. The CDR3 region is CASSQPIDRDTEQFF. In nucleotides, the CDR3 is TGCGCCAGCAGTCAACCGATCGACAGGGACACTGAGCAGTTCTTC.

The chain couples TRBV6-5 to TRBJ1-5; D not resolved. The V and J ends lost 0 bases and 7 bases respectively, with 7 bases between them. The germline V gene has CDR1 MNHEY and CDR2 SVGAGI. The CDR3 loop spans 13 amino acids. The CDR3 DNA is TGTGCCAGCAGTTACTCGGGGAAACAGCCCCAGCATTTT. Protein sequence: CASSYSGKQPQHF.

The CDR3 DNA is TGTGCCTGGAGGCGTGGGACAGGGGGTAACGAGCAGTACTTC. Protein: CAWRRGTGGNEQYF. The gene calls are TRBV30 and TRBJ2-7; 11 bases are a match to TRBD1. The J segment lost 5 bases and the V segment lost 3 bases, leaving 6 bases of the junction unmatched. The CDR3 spans 14 residues. In germline, CDR1 is GTSNPN, CDR2 SVGIG (reference sequence).

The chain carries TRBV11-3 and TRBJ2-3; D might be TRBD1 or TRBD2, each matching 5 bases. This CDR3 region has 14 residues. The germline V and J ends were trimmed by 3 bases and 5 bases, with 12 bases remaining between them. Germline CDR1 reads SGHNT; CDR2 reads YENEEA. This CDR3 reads CASSFGGLQDTQYF. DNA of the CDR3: TGTGCCAGCAGCTTTGGGGGATTACAAGATACGCAGTATTTT. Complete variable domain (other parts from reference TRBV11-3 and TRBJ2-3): EAGVVQSPRYKIIEKKQPVAFWCNPISGHNTLYWYLQNLGQGPELLIRYENEEAVDDSQLPKDRFSAERLKGVDSTLKIQPAELGDSAVYLCASSFGGLQDTQYFGPGTRLTVL.

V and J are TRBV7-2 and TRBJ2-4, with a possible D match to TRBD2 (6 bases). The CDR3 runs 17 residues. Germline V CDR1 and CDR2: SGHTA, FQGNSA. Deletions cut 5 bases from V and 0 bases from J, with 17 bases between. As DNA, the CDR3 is TGTGCCAGCAGCCCGGCGACTGGCGGGAAAGCCAAAAACATTCAGTACTTC. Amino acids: CASSPATGGKAKNIQYF.

The chain's CDR3 is CATRDGLYGYTF. The CDR3 DNA follows: TGTGCCACCCGTGACGGGTTGTATGGCTACACCTTC. The chain carries TRBV10-3 and TRBJ1-2; D gene uncertain. Between the trimmed V and J ends, which lost 10 bases and 5 bases, there was a span of 14 bases. CDR3 length equals 12 residues. CDR1 and CDR2 (germline): ENHRY, SYGVKD.

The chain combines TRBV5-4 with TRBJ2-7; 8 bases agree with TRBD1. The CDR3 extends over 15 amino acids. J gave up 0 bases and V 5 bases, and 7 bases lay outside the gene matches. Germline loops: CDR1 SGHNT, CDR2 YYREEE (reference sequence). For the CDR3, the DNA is TGTGCCAGCAGTTCAGACAGGGGATACTCCTACGAGCAGTACTTC. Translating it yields CASSSDRGYSYEQYF.

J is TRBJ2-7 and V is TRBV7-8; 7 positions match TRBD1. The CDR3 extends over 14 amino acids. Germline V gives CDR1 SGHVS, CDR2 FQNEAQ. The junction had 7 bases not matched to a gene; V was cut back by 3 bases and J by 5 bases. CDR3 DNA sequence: TGTGCCAGCAGCTTTGCCGACAGGGATCACGAGCAGTACTTC. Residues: CASSFADRDHEQYF.

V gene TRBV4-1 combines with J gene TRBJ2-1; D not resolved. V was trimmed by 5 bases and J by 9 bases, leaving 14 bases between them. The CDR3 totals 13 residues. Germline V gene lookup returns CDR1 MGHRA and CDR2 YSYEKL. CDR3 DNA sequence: TGCGCCAGCAGCTCCCCCGGCGTTCGTGAGCAGTTCTTC. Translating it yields CASSSPGVREQFF.

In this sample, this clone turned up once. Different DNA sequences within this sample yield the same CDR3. The CDR3 loop is CAWRGGSYEQYF. The CDR3 DNA reads as TGTGCCTGGAGGGGGGGTAGCTACGAGCAGTACTTC. The rearrangement links TRBV30 to TRBJ2-7; D is perhaps TRBD2 (6 bases). Germline CDR1 reads GTSNPN; CDR2 reads SVGIG (reference sequence). Trimming stripped 3 bases from V and 3 bases from J, with 9 bases between. There are 12 residues in the CDR3.

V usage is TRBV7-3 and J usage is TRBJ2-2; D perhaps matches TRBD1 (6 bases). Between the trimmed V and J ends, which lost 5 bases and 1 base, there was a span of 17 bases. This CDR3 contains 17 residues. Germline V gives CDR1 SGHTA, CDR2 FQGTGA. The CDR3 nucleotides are TGTGCCAGCAGCCCAAGGGTGACAGGATTGAACACCGGGGAGCTGTTTTTT. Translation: CASSPRVTGLNTGELFF.